Sequencing of this TCR beta chain was carried out in a study of shared clonotypes between healthy human individuals. Across the whole study: CD4 naive and CD4 memory each took three plates per donor, while CD8 naive took two and CD8 memory one.

On this clone: Its antigen remains unknown.

Genomic DNA from each subset was divided evenly over several immunoSEQ plates. TCRdb's table, derived via immunoSEQ multiplex PCR, lists solely in-frame clones and lacks some. The sample shows some 1,100,000 clones, approximately 80% of them seen only once. The CDR3 covers 16 residues. V lost 3 bases and J lost 0; bases outside the gene matches: 6. Germline CDR1 GTSNPN, CDR2 SVGIG (reference sequence). Overall study results and limits: Estimated richness was generally greater in naive than memory subsets. In having few donors, the study represented limited genetic and exposure-history diversity.

The chain is built from TRBV30 and TRBJ2-7; 12 bases line up with TRBD2. The sample comprised memory CD4+ T cells from PBMCs. Subset in this sample: CD45RA-negative fraction. The origin of this receptor is a man aged 18 to 30 in good health. Some clones in this sample may be carry-over from other donors' samples. The CDR3 nucleotides read TGTGCCTGGAGCCCACGGACTAGCGGGAACTCCTACGAGCAGTACTTC. Encoded protein: CAWSPRTSGNSYEQYF.